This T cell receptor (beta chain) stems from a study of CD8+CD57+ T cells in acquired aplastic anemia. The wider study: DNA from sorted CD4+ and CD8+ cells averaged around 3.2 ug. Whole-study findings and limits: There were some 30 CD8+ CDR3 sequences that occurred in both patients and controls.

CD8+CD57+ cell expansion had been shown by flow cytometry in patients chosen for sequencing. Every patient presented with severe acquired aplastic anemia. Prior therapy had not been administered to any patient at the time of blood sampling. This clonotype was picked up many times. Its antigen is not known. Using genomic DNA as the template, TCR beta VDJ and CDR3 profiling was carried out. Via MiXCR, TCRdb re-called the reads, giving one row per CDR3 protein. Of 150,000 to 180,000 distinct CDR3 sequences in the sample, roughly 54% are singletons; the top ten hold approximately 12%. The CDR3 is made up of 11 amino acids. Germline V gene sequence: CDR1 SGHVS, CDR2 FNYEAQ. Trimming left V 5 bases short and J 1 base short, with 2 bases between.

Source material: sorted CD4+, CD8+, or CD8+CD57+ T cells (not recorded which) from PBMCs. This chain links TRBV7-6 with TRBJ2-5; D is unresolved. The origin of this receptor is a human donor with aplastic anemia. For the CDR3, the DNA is TGTGCCAGCAGCGTCCAAGAGACCCAGTACTTC. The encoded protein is CASSVQETQYF.